These 23 T cell receptor beta chains share one sample of origin, sequenced in a study of beta chain features in type 1 diabetes. The investigators reverse transcribed all of the isolated RNA, so they sequenced expressed TCRB transcripts. This table comes from immunoSEQ multiplex PCR, and its TCRdb copy is limited to in-frame clones, with some not included. This sample yields under 950,000 clones, of which 17% are seen a single time; around 0.02% belongs to the top ten. Sample: naive CD4+ T cells from blood. Receptors were obtained from a woman aged 18 to 35 in good health.

V gene TRBV28 combines with J gene TRBJ1-2, with 8 bases lining up with TRBD1. Germline assignment: CDR1 MDHEN and CDR2 SYDVKM. This CDR3 has 17 amino acids. Losses at the gene ends were 7 bases for V and 0 bases for J; bases not matched to a gene: 13. CDR3: CASTFSGQGPSNYGYTF. CDR3 sequence (DNA): TGTGCCAGCACCTTCTCAGGACAGGGCCCCTCTAACTATGGCTACACCTTC.

The rearrangement joins TRBV28 to TRBJ1-2; D perhaps matches TRBD1 (5 bases). V lost 7 bases to trimming and J lost 6 bases, with 15 bases between them. CDR3 length: 13 residues. CDR1 MDHEN and CDR2 SYDVKM come from the germline V gene. The CDR3: CASTPGGRDGYTF. The CDR3 DNA sequence: TGTGCCAGCACCCCGGGGGGAAGGGATGGCTACACCTTC.

The J gene is TRBJ2-7, the V gene TRBV15; 7 bases align to TRBD1. The V segment lost 9 bases and the J segment 3 bases; nucleotides outside the gene matches: 8. Per germline, CDR1 LNHNV and CDR2 YYDKDF (reference sequence). The CDR3 is 13 amino acids. The CDR3 DNA follows: TGTGCCACAGCGTGGGACAGAAGCTACGAGCAGTACTTC. It translates to CATAWDRSYEQYF. Full variable domain (missing parts from reference TRBV15 and TRBJ2-7): DAMVIQNPRYQVTQFGKPVTLSCSQTLNHNVMYWYQQKSSQAPKLLFHYYDKDFNNEADTPDNFQSRRPNTSFCFLDIRSPGLGDTAMYLCATAWDRSYEQYFGPGTRLTVT.

For this clone: The germline gene is not matched at one end of the junction; a read error may be the cause. CDR3 region: CASRLNAGKEAFF. As DNA, the CDR3 is TGTGCCAGCAGATTAAATGCCGGGAAGGAAGCTTTCTTT. The chain combines TRBV7-3 with TRBJ1-1; D call uncertain. The CDR3 has 13 residues. CDR1 and CDR2 (germline): SGHTA, FQGTGA.

About this clone: This specimen includes other DNA sequences encoding the same CDR3. The V gene is TRBV4-2, the J gene TRBJ1-2, with D hard to call. The CDR3 is 13 amino acids. Trimming took 0 bases from V and 2 from J, leaving 4 bases between them. Germline CDR1 reads LGHNA; CDR2 reads YNFKEQ. The CDR3 sequence is CASSQEGNYGYTF. Here the CDR3 DNA reads TGTGCCAGCAGCCAAGAAGGGAACTATGGCTACACCTTC.

This clone showed up just a few times. This same CDR3 is encoded by further DNA sequences in the sample. The rearrangement uses TRBV11-3 and TRBJ2-2; D gene uncertain. Trimming cost V 3 bases and J 1 base, with 0 bases left between them. This CDR3 spans 12 amino acids. Germline CDR1 and CDR2: SGHNT and YENEEA. The chain's CDR3 is CASSLNTGELFF. The CDR3, as DNA: TGTGCCAGCAGCTTGAACACCGGGGAGCTGTTTTTT.

J is TRBJ2-7 and V is TRBV27; no definite D call. This CDR3 has 8 residues. The germline V gene encodes CDR1 MNHEY and CDR2 SMNVEV (reference sequence). The V end was cut by 7 bases, the J end by 9 bases, with 4 bases between. The DNA for the CDR3 is TGTGCCAGCACCGTGCAGTACTTC. Its protein product is CASTVQYF.

The chain joins TRBV6-5 to TRBJ2-1; D ambiguous. Deletions cut 2 bases from V and 1 base from J, with 12 bases between. Germline CDR1 is MNHEY and CDR2 is SVGAGI. CDR3 size: 16 residues. CDR3 nucleotides: TGTGCCAGCAGTTACACGTCCGTAGGATCCTACAATGAGCAGTTCTTC. Amino acids: CASSYTSVGSYNEQFF.

This chain joins TRBV4-3 and TRBJ2-2; D ambiguous. Germline-derived CDR1 and CDR2 are LGHNA and YSLEER. This CDR3 is 16 amino acids long. V shed 0 bases and J shed 1 base, with 9 bases lying between them. The CDR3 protein is CASSQDGRKNTGELFF. For the CDR3, the DNA is TGCGCCAGCAGCCAAGATGGGCGTAAGAACACCGGGGAGCTGTTTTTT.

This chain uses TRBV6-6 with TRBJ1-4; 8 bases map to TRBD1. Trimming removed 4 bases from V and 14 bases from J; junction bases left unmatched: 18. CDR3 length: 16 residues. Germline V gives CDR1 MNHNY, CDR2 SVGAGI (reference sequence). The CDR3 DNA sequence: TGTGCCAGCAGTTTCCCCAGGGGGCGAGTTGCGCTAACGCTGTTTTTT. Translated, it gives CASSFPRGRVALTLFF.

This clone has a handful of counts. The J gene is TRBJ2-7, the V gene TRBV28; D not certain. The CDR3 runs to 14 residues. Germline-derived CDR1 and CDR2 are MDHEN and SYDVKM. The V end was cut by 4 bases, the J end by 0 bases, with 10 bases between. The CDR3 nucleotides are TGTGCCAGCAGTTCGTACCCAAACTCCTACGAGCAGTACTTC. Its protein is CASSSYPNSYEQYF.

This rearrangement joins TRBV9 to TRBJ1-3; 7 bases are a match to TRBD1. Germline trimming cut 0 bases from V and 4 bases from J; bases unmatched to any gene: 7. Germline V gene data show CDR1 as SGDLS and CDR2 as YYNGEE. This CDR3 has 16 residues. CDR3 DNA sequence: TGTGCCAGCAGCGTAGCCCCCGGGACAGTCGGAAACACCATATATTTT. This encodes CASSVAPGTVGNTIYF.

This clone was counted many times. The chain has TRBV18 and TRBJ1-1; no firm D call. CDR3 size: 16 residues. CDR1 and CDR2 from the germline V gene are KGHSH and LQKENI. Trimming stripped 3 bases from V and 1 base from J, with 15 bases between. The DNA for the CDR3 is TGTGCCAGCTCACCGCCGAGCATGTTACGGAACACTGAAGCTTTCTTT. Translated: CASSPPSMLRNTEAFF.

The rearrangement joins TRBV7-2 to TRBJ2-7, with 10 positions matching TRBD2. Germline trimming cut 2 bases from V and 3 bases from J; bases unmatched to any gene: 10. The CDR3 totals 17 residues. Germline CDR1 and CDR2: SGHTA and FQGNSA. CDR3 residues: CASSLLWSSGSVYEQYF. CDR3 DNA: TGTGCCAGCAGCTTATTATGGTCTAGCGGGAGTGTCTACGAGCAGTACTTC.

This sequence joins TRBV7-9 and TRBJ2-7; maybe TRBD2 (6 bases). The end of the DNA is better explained by TRBJ2-1, so the J call may be wrong. Germline V gives CDR1 SEHNR, CDR2 FQNEAQ (reference sequence). The CDR3 length is 13 residues. CDR3 sequence reads: CASSLRDSAEQFF. The CDR3 DNA follows: TGTGCCAGCAGCCTTCGGGACTCGGCTGAGCAGTTCTTC.

The chain joins TRBV28 to TRBJ2-1, with D perhaps TRBD2 (7 bases). The CDR3 runs 19 residues. CDR1 is MDHEN, CDR2 SYDVKM, per germline. Trimming left V 6 bases short and J 7 bases short, with 31 bases between. The CDR3 loop reads CASSPRSLGAGDLGNEQFF. DNA for the CDR3: TGTGCCAGCAGCCCTCGGTCTTTGGGGGCGGGAGACTTAGGGAATGAGCAGTTCTTC.

This rearrangement joins TRBV18 to TRBJ2-5; the D gene could be TRBD1 or TRBD2 (5 bases each). V was pared by 0 bases and J by 5 bases, with 10 bases between. The CDR3 is 14 residues long. Germline V gene lookup returns CDR1 KGHSH and CDR2 LQKENI. In nucleotides, the CDR3 is TGTGCCAGCTCACCACCGGGGGTTGTGGAGACCCAGTACTTC. Its translation is CASSPPGVVETQYF.

The chain carries TRBV2 and TRBJ2-4, with D perhaps given as TRBD1 or TRBD2 (5 bases each). Germline CDR1 reads SNHLY; CDR2 reads FYNNEI. The V end lost 2 bases, the J end lost 6 bases, and 11 bases lay between the germline ends. CDR3 length equals 14 residues. The CDR3 DNA is TGTGCCAGCAGTGAATCAGAGGGGTTAAACATTCAGTACTTC. This encodes CASSESEGLNIQYF.

This chain uses TRBV7-9 with TRBJ2-1; D is unclear. Germline CDR1 reads SEHNR; CDR2 reads FQNEAQ (reference sequence). V shed 5 bases and J shed 5 bases, with 16 bases lying between them. CDR3 length: 15 amino acids. The CDR3 DNA reads as TGTGCCAGCAGCATGACCCCACATAGAAACAATGAGCAGTTCTTC. This sequence encodes CASSMTPHRNNEQFF.

The chain uses TRBV7-2 and TRBJ2-7; TRBD1 aligns across 7 bases. The CDR3 has 14 amino acids. The V gene's germline CDR1 is SGHTA and CDR2 FQGNSA. V trimming: 0 bases; J trimming: 4 bases; junction bases outside the gene matches: 3. CDR3 coding DNA: TGTGCCAGCAGCTTAGCGACAGGGCGGTACGAGCAGTACTTC. The encoded protein is CASSLATGRYEQYF. The entire variable domain, with the rest obtained from reference TRBV7-2 and TRBJ2-7, is as follows: GAGVSQSPSNKVTEKGKDVELRCDPISGHTALYWYRQSLGQGLEFLIYFQGNSAPDKSGLPSDRFSAERTGGSVSTLTIQRTQQEDSAVYLCASSLATGRYEQYFGPGTRLTVT.

This clone was found a few times. The V call is TRBV11-2, the J call TRBJ2-1; possibly TRBD1 or TRBD2 for D (5 bases each). V was pared by 6 bases and J by 10 bases, with 10 bases between. The CDR3 totals 11 residues. Germline CDR1 and CDR2: SGHAT and FQNNGV. The CDR3 DNA is TGTGCCAGCAGTGGGGGTAGGGAGCAGTTCTTC. Its translation: CASSGGREQFF.

In this sample, this clone turned up a few times. The chain has TRBV7-2 and TRBJ2-5; perhaps TRBD2 as D (6 bases). The length of the CDR3 is 13 residues. The V end lost 1 base, the J end lost 5 bases, and 8 bases lay between the germline ends. Germline values: CDR1 SGHTA, CDR2 FQGNSA. The CDR3 region has the DNA TGTGCCAGCAGCTTAGAGGCGGGGGAGACCCAGTACTTC. This sequence encodes CASSLEAGETQYF.

The chain combines TRBV4-3 with TRBJ1-5; D remains ambiguous. Germline CDR1 reads LGHNA; CDR2 reads YSLEER. This CDR3 contains 15 residues. With 0 bases removed from V and 7 bases from J, the gap between germline ends came to 13 bases. The CDR3 DNA follows: TGCGCCAGCAGCCAAGATTGGCAGGTAGGACAGCCCCAGCATTTT. Its translation: CASSQDWQVGQPQHF.